These 9 T cell receptor beta chains originate from one sample sequenced in a study of T cell changes during pregnancy in multiple sclerosis. Some clones are missing from TCRdb's copy, which holds only in-frame ones; the method was immunoSEQ multiplex PCR. The sample includes 35,000 to 45,000 clones, about 90% of them seen just once. Specimen: CD4+ T cells from peripheral blood mononuclear cells, collected after pregnancy. These receptors were taken from a female donor with multiple sclerosis, enrolled in a pregnancy study.

V is TRBV5-1 and J is TRBJ1-1; D gene ambiguous. V was shortened by 1 base and J by 7 bases, with 11 bases between the two germline ends. Germline V gene data show CDR1 as SGHRS and CDR2 as YFSETQ. The CDR3 consists of 13 residues. DNA for the CDR3: TGCGCCAGCAGCTTGCGAGGGCGACTTGAAGCTTTCTTT. Protein: CASSLRGRLEAFF.

The CDR3 nucleotides read TGTGCCAGCAGCCCAATAGGGGGGGCAGGTAACTATGGCTACACCTTC. Its protein is CASSPIGGAGNYGYTF. J is TRBJ1-2 and V is TRBV13; a weak D match, TRBD1 (6 bases). CDR3 length: 16 amino acids. V shed 5 bases and J shed 1 base, with 17 bases lying between them. CDR1 and CDR2 from the germline V gene are PRHDT and FYEKMQ (reference sequence).

This chain connects TRBV23-1 to TRBJ2-1; D is perhaps TRBD1 (6 bases). TRBV23-1 is known as an ORF, though its function is uncertain. Trimming cost V 0 bases and J 1 base, with 10 bases left between them. The CDR3 spans 16 residues. The DNA for the CDR3 is TGCGCCAGCAGTCAATCAAGCAGGGGATCCTACAATGAGCAGTTCTTC. Its translation is CASSQSSRGSYNEQFF.

The chain recombines TRBV7-8 with TRBJ1-2; 10 bases are a match to TRBD1. This CDR3 region has 15 residues. V shed 1 base, J shed 3 bases, and the junction held 2 bases outside the gene matches. In germline, CDR1 is SGHVS, CDR2 FQNEAQ. The CDR3 region has the DNA TGTGCCAGCAGCTTAGTTGGGACAGGGGACTATGGCTACACCTTC. Protein: CASSLVGTGDYGYTF.

DNA for the CDR3: TGTGCCAGCAGCTTTAGGGGGTGGGAGACAGGGTTGTCACCCCTCCACTTT. Its protein is CASSFRGWETGLSPLHF. The V and J genes are TRBV7-2 and TRBJ1-6, with 7 positions matching TRBD1. The CDR3 is made up of 17 amino acids. Unmatched junction bases numbered 15, after V lost 3 bases and J lost 10 bases. Looked up from germline, CDR1 is SGHTA and CDR2 is FQGNSA.

This chain links TRBV10-1 with TRBJ1-1, with D possibly matching TRBD1 (5 bases). Per the germline V gene, CDR1 is WNHNN and CDR2 is SYGVQD (reference sequence). V lost 3 bases to trimming and J lost 0 bases, with 8 bases between them. The CDR3 loop spans 14 amino acids. Written as DNA, the CDR3 is TGCGCCAGCAGTGAAACAGGCATGAACACTGAAGCTTTCTTT. This translates into CASSETGMNTEAFF.

The chain couples TRBV4-2 to TRBJ2-7; TRBD2 aligns across 8 bases. This CDR3 is 14 amino acids long. CDR1 and CDR2 from the germline V gene are LGHNA and YNFKEQ. V gave up 0 bases and J gave up 7 bases; unmatched junction bases: 5. The CDR3 bases are TGTGCCAGCAGCCAAGATCGGGGGGGCTGGGAGCAGTACTTC. Encoded protein: CASSQDRGGWEQYF.

The J gene is TRBJ2-1, the V gene TRBV11-2; possible D gene TRBD2, 5 bases. The CDR3 covers 16 residues. Germline V lookup: CDR1 SGHAT, CDR2 FQNNGV. With 4 bases removed from V and 4 bases from J, the gap between germline ends came to 17 bases. DNA of the CDR3: TGTGCCAGCAGCTGGCGGGCCTCCTCCCGGTACAATGAGCAGTTCTTC. This gives the protein CASSWRASSRYNEQFF.

The V and J genes are TRBV15 and TRBJ2-2; D is undetermined. This CDR3 is 13 amino acids long. Germline V lookup: CDR1 LNHNV, CDR2 YYDKDF (reference sequence). V lost 0 bases and J lost 7, with 6 bases in between. The CDR3 sequence is CATSRDIVGELFF. In DNA form, the CDR3 reads TGTGCCACCAGCAGAGATATCGTCGGGGAGCTGTTTTTT.